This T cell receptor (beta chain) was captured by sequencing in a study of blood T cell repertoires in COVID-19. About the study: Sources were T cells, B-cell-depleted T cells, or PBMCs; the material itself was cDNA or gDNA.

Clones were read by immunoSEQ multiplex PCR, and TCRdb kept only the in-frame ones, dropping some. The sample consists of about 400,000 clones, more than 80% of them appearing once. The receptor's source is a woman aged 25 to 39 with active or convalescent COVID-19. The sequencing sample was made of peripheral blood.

The CDR3 spells CASSSVPNTEAFF. The CDR3 DNA is TGTGCCAGCAGCTCAGTACCGAACACTGAAGCTTTCTTT. This chain connects TRBV7-9 to TRBJ1-1; D remains ambiguous. The germline V gene encodes CDR1 SEHNR and CDR2 FQNEAQ (reference sequence). The V end lost 4 bases, the J end lost 1 base, and 7 bases lay between the germline ends. There are 13 residues in the CDR3.